The T cell receptor beta chain described here comes from a study of metastatic and nonmetastatic thyroid tumors. Trimming cost V 3 bases and J 4 bases, with 6 bases left between them. The CDR3 is 12 residues long. This clone occurred many times. There were no patients who had received any treatment before thyroid surgery. Source study methods: To classify distant metastasis in papillary thyroid cancer, a model was built from CDR3 differences across clinicopathological groups. Using MiXCR, TCRdb re-called clones from the PCR reads. TCRdb, rather than the study authors, made the V and J calls. In the table there are roughly 71,000 clones, roughly 18% of which are singletons.

The sample was blood. The clonotype originates from a female donor with papillary thyroid cancer or a benign thyroid nodule (not recorded which). Some clones in this sample may be carry-over from other donors' samples. The chain recombines TRBV12-3 or TRBV12-4 with TRBJ2-5; D is undetermined. The CDR3 coding sequence is TGTGCCAGCAGTTTGCTAGGAGAGACCCAGTACTTC. Protein product: CASSLLGETQYF.